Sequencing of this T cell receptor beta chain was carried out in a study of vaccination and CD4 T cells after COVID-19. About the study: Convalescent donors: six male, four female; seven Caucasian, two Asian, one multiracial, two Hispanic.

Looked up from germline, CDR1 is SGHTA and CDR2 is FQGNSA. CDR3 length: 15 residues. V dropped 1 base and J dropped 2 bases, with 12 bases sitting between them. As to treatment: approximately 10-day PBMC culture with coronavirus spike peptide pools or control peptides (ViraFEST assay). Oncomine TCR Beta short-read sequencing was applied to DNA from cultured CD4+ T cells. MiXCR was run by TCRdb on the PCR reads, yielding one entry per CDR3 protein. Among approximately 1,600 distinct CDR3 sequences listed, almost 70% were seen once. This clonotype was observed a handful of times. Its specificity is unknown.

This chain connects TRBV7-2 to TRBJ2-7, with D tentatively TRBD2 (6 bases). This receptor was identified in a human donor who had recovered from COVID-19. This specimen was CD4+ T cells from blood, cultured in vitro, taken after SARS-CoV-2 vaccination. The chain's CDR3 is CASSLDGGVTYEQYF. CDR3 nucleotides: TGTGCCAGCAGCTTAGATGGCGGGGTTACCTACGAGCAGTACTTC.